One sample yielded the 19 T cell receptor beta chains listed below, sequenced in a study of PD-1 blockade in classical Hodgkin lymphoma. The method was immunoSEQ multiplex PCR; TCRdb's version includes in-frame clones alone and lacks a portion of them. Counted here are under 100,000 clones, 85% to 95% occurring once; the ten biggest clones make up roughly 2.6%. After autologous stem cell transplantation all patients relapsed, and prior brentuximab vedotin exposure differed between cohorts. This material consisted of peripheral blood mononuclear cells (PBMCs), taken before the second cycle of nivolumab. The receptors derive from a human donor with classical Hodgkin lymphoma.

The table lists this clone with a count of one. This chain uses TRBV6-6 with TRBJ1-2, with TRBD1 matching 12 bases. This CDR3 has 15 amino acids. Germline CDR1 and CDR2: MNHNY and SVGAGI (reference sequence). V lost 5 bases to trimming and J lost 8 bases; unmatched junction nucleotides: 9. CDR3 bases: TGTGCCAGCAGTGGATCCCGGGACAGGGGGCAGGGCTACACCTTC. Encoded protein: CASSGSRDRGQGYTF.

The CDR3 DNA is TGTGCCAGCAGCTCAGCCGGGACTAGGTCTCGCGAGCAGTACTTC. Translated: CASSSAGTRSREQYF. The gene calls are TRBV21-1 and TRBJ2-7; the D call in the table, TRBD2, was not verified against the DNA. TRBV21-1 is described as a pseudogene. CDR3 length equals 15 residues.

The V and J genes are TRBV2 and TRBJ2-2; tentatively, D is TRBD2 (6 bases). Germline assignment: CDR1 SNHLY and CDR2 FYNNEI. V was clipped by 3 bases and J by 6 bases, with 11 bases between them. The CDR3 contains 14 residues. This chain's CDR3 is CASSDRPGAGELFF. DNA of the CDR3: TGTGCCAGCAGTGATCGGCCGGGAGCCGGGGAGCTGTTTTTT.

This rearrangement joins TRBV7-9 to TRBJ2-3, with 12 bases aligning to TRBD2. With V trimmed by 5 bases and J by 3 bases, 6 bases remained unmatched. The CDR3 loop spans 16 amino acids. Germline CDR1 reads SEHNR; CDR2 reads FQNEAQ (reference sequence). The DNA for the CDR3 is TGTGCCAGCAGCCACTCTAGCGGGGGGGGGACAGATACGCAGTATTTT. Residues: CASSHSSGGGTDTQYF.

The chain uses TRBV5-3 and TRBJ2-3, with TRBD2 matching 12 bases. TRBV5-3 is flagged as an ORF with uncertain function. There are 18 residues in the CDR3. With 3 bases clipped from V and 2 bases from J, the junction kept 10 bases outside the gene matches. In DNA form, the CDR3 reads TGTGCCAGAAGCTCTACCGAAAGGACTAGCGGGATCACAGATACGCAGTATTTT. It translates to CARSSTERTSGITDTQYF.

CDR3 residues: CASSLVSREENYGYTF. CDR3 coding DNA: TGCGCCAGCAGCTTGGTTTCCAGGGAGGAAAACTATGGCTACACCTTC. The chain combines TRBV5-1 with TRBJ1-2; D might be TRBD1 (5 bases). CDR1 and CDR2 (germline): SGHRS, YFSETQ. The CDR3 consists of 16 residues. Trimming pared 0 bases from V and 2 bases from J, leaving 14 bases between.

The genes are TRBV7-9 and TRBJ2-5, with a possible D match to TRBD1 (5 bases). Germline assignment: CDR1 SEHNR and CDR2 FQNEAQ (reference sequence). Trimming removed 3 bases from V and 2 bases from J, with 13 bases in between. There are 15 residues in the CDR3. CDR3 amino acids: CASSLIQGVQETQYF. The CDR3 DNA follows: TGTGCCAGCAGCTTGATACAAGGGGTTCAAGAGACCCAGTACTTC. The variable domain in full, completed from reference TRBV7-9 and TRBJ2-5, reads DTGVSQNPRHKITKRGQNVTFRCDPISEHNRLYWYRQTLGQGPEFLTYFQNEAQLEKSRLLSDRFSAERPKGSFSTLEIQRTEQGDSAMYLCASSLIQGVQETQYFGPGTRLLVL.

The genes are TRBV28 and TRBJ2-7; D may be TRBD2 (5 bases). V was cut by 11 bases and J by 5 bases, with 16 bases left in between. In germline, CDR1 is MDHEN, CDR2 SYDVKM. The CDR3 loop spans 12 amino acids. CDR3 DNA: TGTGCCTCTCTCGGGGTAACCCACGAGCAGTACTTC. Protein sequence: CASLGVTHEQYF.

This chain links TRBV6-1 with TRBJ2-7; D is unclear. Germline assignment: CDR1 MNHNS and CDR2 SASEGT. V shed 3 bases and J shed 3 bases, with 6 bases lying between them. This CDR3 contains 12 residues. The CDR3 region is CASSDLIYEQYF. The CDR3 nucleotides read TGTGCCAGCAGTGACCTGATCTACGAGCAGTACTTC.

This clone showed up just once. The chain uses TRBV7-2 and TRBJ1-3; a weak D match, TRBD1 (6 bases). V gave up 5 bases and J gave up 4 bases, with 12 bases separating them. Germline V gene sequence: CDR1 SGHTA, CDR2 FQGNSA. The CDR3 extends over 14 amino acids. The CDR3 loop is CASSLETGGNTIYF. The CDR3 bases are TGTGCCAGCAGCCTAGAGACAGGCGGAAACACCATATATTTT.

Only a few counts were recorded for this clone. This chain joins TRBV5-1 and TRBJ1-1; a weak D match, TRBD1 (5 bases). V was trimmed by 2 bases and J by 6 bases, leaving 11 bases between them. This CDR3 has 13 residues. Germline CDR1 SGHRS, CDR2 YFSETQ. CDR3 sequence: CASSFGDQPEAFF. CDR3 sequence (DNA): TGCGCCAGCAGCTTTGGGGACCAACCTGAAGCTTTCTTT.

The gene calls are TRBV7-9 and TRBJ1-4; D uncertain. Germline lookup yields CDR1 SEHNR and CDR2 FQNEAQ (reference sequence). Deletions cut 1 base from V and 3 bases from J, with 12 bases between. CDR3 length equals 16 residues. This chain's CDR3 is CASSLVLSAANEKLFF. CDR3 sequence (DNA): TGTGCCAGCAGCTTAGTATTAAGTGCGGCTAATGAAAAACTGTTTTTT.

This clone was seen a handful of times. This rearrangement joins TRBV4-1 to TRBJ1-1; D call uncertain. The germline V gene encodes CDR1 MGHRA and CDR2 YSYEKL. V dropped 4 bases and J dropped 0 bases, with 15 bases sitting between them. The CDR3 length is 16 residues. The CDR3 here is CASSPRIGLVNTEAFF. In DNA form, the CDR3 reads TGCGCCAGCAGCCCTAGGATCGGGCTTGTGAACACTGAAGCTTTCTTT.

CDR3 protein: CASSSLQPQHF. DNA for the CDR3: TGTGCCAGCAGTTCCCTGCAGCCCCAGCATTTT. V and J are TRBV28 and TRBJ1-5; unclear D gene. Trimming removed 4 bases at V and 7 bases at J, with 5 bases between. The CDR3 contains 11 residues. In germline, CDR1 is MDHEN, CDR2 SYDVKM.

The V and J genes are TRBV6-6 and TRBJ2-7; D may be TRBD1 (6 bases). Trimming took 5 bases from V and 0 from J, leaving 11 bases between them. Germline V CDR1 and CDR2: MNHNY, SVGAGI (reference sequence). CDR3 length: 14 residues. The CDR3 is CASSARDNSYEQYF. Here the CDR3 DNA reads TGTGCCAGCAGTGCCCGGGACAACTCCTACGAGCAGTACTTC.

V is TRBV29-1 and J is TRBJ2-7; tentative D call: TRBD2 (5 bases). CDR1 is SQVTM and CDR2 is ANQGSEA in the germline V gene. V gave up 4 bases and J gave up 2 bases, with 12 bases separating them. The CDR3 loop spans 13 amino acids. CDR3 residues: CSVGTGSTYEQYF. CDR3 coding DNA: TGCAGCGTTGGTACGGGATCTACCTACGAGCAGTACTTC.

This chain links TRBV30 with TRBJ2-1; perhaps TRBD2 as D (5 bases). With 0 bases removed from V and 9 bases from J, the gap between germline ends came to 12 bases. The CDR3 contains 13 residues. Germline V gene data show CDR1 as GTSNPN and CDR2 as SVGIG (reference sequence). CDR3 residues: CAWSVRLAGEQFF. For the CDR3, the DNA is TGTGCCTGGAGTGTACGCCTAGCTGGTGAGCAGTTCTTC.

This clone turned up a few times. In DNA, the CDR3 is TGTGCCAGAAGCTTGGACGGACAGGGGTGGTCGGGACTGAGACGCGTACCCTATGGCTACACCTTC. Translated, it gives CARSLDGQGWSGLRRVPYGYTF. This chain uses TRBV5-3 with TRBJ1-2, with 9 bases aligning to TRBD1. TRBV5-3 is an ORF, and what it does is uncertain. The CDR3 has 22 amino acids. Trimming removed 0 bases from V and 4 bases from J; junction bases left unmatched: 25.

The chain recombines TRBV27 with TRBJ1-5; 8 nucleotides align to TRBD1. Trimming took 6 bases from V and 7 from J; bases not matched to a gene: 5. Germline-derived CDR1 and CDR2 are MNHEY and SMNVEV (reference sequence). This CDR3 contains 13 residues. CDR3 nucleotides: TGTGCCAGCAGCAGGGGGCCCGGGCAGCCCCAGCATTTT. Amino acid sequence: CASSRGPGQPQHF.